These 19 T cell receptor beta chains were all obtained from the same sample, sequenced in a study. Treg sorting used a CD4+CD25+CD127-/low gate. TCRdb analysed the 5' RACE reads with MiXCR anew, one entry per CDR3 protein. The sample has about 9,000 distinct CDR3 sequences; more than 40% are singletons. Sequencing was done on a sample of Tregs sorted from a lymph node. These receptors came from a female donor with breast cancer.

This clonotype appeared a few times. V is TRBV7-3 and J is TRBJ1-1; TRBD1 matches 7 bases. Losses at the gene ends were 5 bases for V and 1 base for J; bases not matched to a gene: 1. CDR1 and CDR2 from the germline V gene are SGHTA and FQGTGA. This CDR3 region has 13 residues. The CDR3 DNA follows: TGTGCCAGCAGCCGACAGGGGAACACTGAAGCTTTCTTT. This codes for CASSRQGNTEAFF. The whole variable domain, remainder taken from reference TRBV7-3 and TRBJ1-1, is GAGVSQTPSNKVTEKGKYVELRCDPISGHTALYWYRQSLGQGPEFLIYFQGTGAADDSGLPNDRFFAVRPEGSVSTLKIQRTERGDSAVYLCASSRQGNTEAFFGQGTRLTVV.

A word on this clonotype: A read error may produce the germline difference seen at one junction end. V is TRBV6-5 and J is TRBJ1-5; 7 bases line up with TRBD1. The CDR3 loop spans 14 amino acids. Per the germline V gene, CDR1 is MNHEY and CDR2 is SVGAGI. The CDR3 region is CASIKQGRNQPRHF. CDR3 bases: TGTGCCAGCATAAAACAGGGGCGTAATCAGCCCCGGCATTTT.

Comments on this clonotype: At one boundary the junction diverges from the germline segment, which might be a read error. This chain uses TRBV10-2 with TRBJ1-2, with TRBD1 matching 11 bases. This CDR3 spans 16 amino acids. The germline V gene encodes CDR1 WSHSY and CDR2 SAAADI. The CDR3 nucleotides read TGCGCCAGCAGCCGGGACAGGGGGTCCGACCATTATGGCTGCACCTTC. The encoded protein is CASSRDRGSDHYGCTF.

This chain uses TRBV4-1 with TRBJ1-1; the D is unclear. Trimming removed 1 base from V and 2 bases from J, with 8 bases in between. Germline loops: CDR1 MGHRA, CDR2 YSYEKL. The CDR3 has 14 amino acids. In DNA, the CDR3 is TGCGCCAGCAGCCAAGCCCCAGTTAACACTGAAGCTTTCTTT. Its protein product is CASSQAPVNTEAFF.

This clonotype was picked up a small number of times. The rearrangement links TRBV4-1 to TRBJ2-7; D unclear. Germline loops: CDR1 MGHRA, CDR2 YSYEKL. With 1 base removed from V and 4 bases from J, the gap between germline ends came to 14 bases. CDR3 length: 15 amino acids. The CDR3 here is CASSQVIRVGYEQYF. The CDR3, as DNA: TGCGCCAGCAGCCAAGTGATTAGGGTGGGTTACGAGCAGTACTTC.

The chain is built from TRBV27 and TRBJ1-2; D perhaps matches TRBD1 (6 bases). The CDR3 loop spans 16 amino acids. The V gene's germline CDR1 is MNHEY and CDR2 SMNVEV (reference sequence). Between the trimmed V and J ends, which lost 2 bases and 4 bases, there was a span of 17 bases. CDR3 protein: CASSLEEDSRLYGYTF. The CDR3 bases are TGTGCCAGCAGTTTAGAGGAGGACAGCAGACTCTATGGCTACACCTTC.

By frequency in the sample, this clonotype is medium-sized (0.01 to 0.1%). The V gene is TRBV6-5, the J gene TRBJ1-6; D possibly corresponds to TRBD1 (5 bases). V lost 0 bases and J lost 10, with 7 bases in between. Germline V gene sequence: CDR1 MNHEY, CDR2 SVGAGI. The CDR3 is made up of 13 amino acids. The CDR3 reads CASSYSRGSPLHF. CDR3 nucleotides: TGTGCCAGCAGTTACTCTCGGGGGTCACCCCTCCACTTT.

The rearrangement links TRBV4-1 to TRBJ2-7; no firm D call. Germline CDR1 MGHRA, CDR2 YSYEKL. The CDR3 has 14 amino acids. Between the trimmed V and J ends, which lost 5 bases and 4 bases, there was a span of 15 bases. The CDR3 region is CASSYQDNGYEQYF. The CDR3, as DNA: TGCGCCAGCAGCTACCAAGATAATGGGTACGAGCAGTACTTC.

The chain joins TRBV10-3 to TRBJ2-7; the match to TRBD2 covers 8 bases. The germline CDR1 and CDR2 sequences are ENHRY and SYGVKD. The CDR3 covers 15 residues. V was pared by 2 bases and J by 6 bases, with 9 bases of the junction left unmatched. CDR3 residues: CAISELQRGNLEQYF. CDR3 nucleotides: TGTGCCATCAGTGAGCTCCAGCGGGGGAACCTCGAGCAGTACTTC.

This clonotype was counted a few times. Here the CDR3 DNA reads TGTGCCATCAGTGAGGGGGCAGGGCGACAGCCCCAGCATTTT. Amino acid sequence: CAISEGAGRQPQHF. The chain joins TRBV10-3 to TRBJ1-5; D is perhaps TRBD1 (5 bases). In germline, CDR1 is ENHRY, CDR2 SYGVKD. This CDR3 comprises 14 residues. V was trimmed by 2 bases and J by 7 bases, leaving 12 bases between them.

The sample holds a few counts of this clonotype. The chain couples TRBV6-5 to TRBJ1-1; TRBD1 might be the D (5 bases). The germline gives CDR1 MNHEY, CDR2 SVGAGI. The CDR3 length is 12 residues. The germline V and J ends were trimmed by 6 bases and 13 bases, with 18 bases remaining between them. The CDR3 region is CASSHTGTEFFF. Written as DNA, the CDR3 is TGTGCCAGCAGCCATACCGGGACGGAGTTTTTCTTT.

The chain combines TRBV12-3 or TRBV12-4 with TRBJ2-5; D gene ambiguous. This CDR3 is built from 17 residues. Trimming stripped 1 base from V and 2 bases from J, with 17 bases between. CDR3 in amino acids: CASSLGPREPGQETQYF. The CDR3 DNA reads TGTGCCAGCAGTTTAGGACCACGTGAACCCGGACAAGAGACCCAGTACTTC.

Written as DNA, the CDR3 is TGCAGTGCTAGAATTCCCAGCGGGCCGCAAAATGGAGAGACCCAGTACTTC. It yields the protein CSARIPSGPQNGETQYF. The rearrangement links TRBV20-1 to TRBJ2-5; a weak D match, TRBD2 (6 bases). This CDR3 is 17 amino acids long. Trimming pared 2 bases from V and 4 bases from J, leaving 23 bases between. The germline V gene encodes CDR1 DFQATT and CDR2 SNEGSKA (reference sequence).

This clonotype was found a few times. This chain uses TRBV7-2 with TRBJ2-5; D uncertain. The V and J ends lost 3 bases and 1 base respectively, with 9 bases between them. The CDR3 sequence is 14 residues long. The germline V gene has CDR1 SGHTA and CDR2 FQGNSA. The CDR3 DNA is TGTGCCAGCAGCTTCCGACCAACCCAAGAGACCCAGTACTTC. It is translated as CASSFRPTQETQYF.

This chain connects TRBV12-3 or TRBV12-4 to TRBJ2-5; D might be TRBD1 (6 bases). This CDR3 spans 13 amino acids. V lost 4 bases to trimming and J lost 5 bases, with 11 bases between them. The CDR3 bases are TGTGCCAGCAGTTCAACAGGGTTGGAGACCCAGTACTTC. It is translated as CASSSTGLETQYF.

V gene TRBV5-1 combines with J gene TRBJ2-3, with a tentative D call TRBD1 (5 bases). The germline CDR1 and CDR2 sequences are SGHRS and YFSETQ. Trimming removed 0 bases from V and 0 bases from J, with 11 bases in between. This CDR3 has 16 residues. CDR3 residues: CASSLEQAHSTDTQYF. CDR3 nucleotide sequence: TGCGCCAGCAGCTTGGAACAGGCCCATAGCACAGATACGCAGTATTTT.

This chain connects TRBV5-6 to TRBJ2-7, with 11 bases identical to TRBD1. The CDR3 has 15 residues. The V gene end was trimmed by 4 bases and the J gene end by 1 base; junction bases not matched to a gene: 4. Germline V gives CDR1 SGHDT, CDR2 YYEEEE. This CDR3 reads CASSQGTGGSYEQYF. The CDR3 nucleotides are TGTGCCAGCAGCCAAGGGACAGGGGGTTCCTACGAGCAGTACTTC.

The chain employs TRBV6-5 and TRBJ2-5; no firm D call. Per the germline V gene, CDR1 is MNHEY and CDR2 is SVGAGI. The CDR3 is 11 amino acids. V lost 2 bases and J lost 4, with 2 bases in between. This chain's CDR3 is CASSYGETQYF. As DNA, the CDR3 is TGTGCCAGCAGTTACGGAGAGACCCAGTACTTC.

The V and J genes are TRBV10-2 and TRBJ1-5; the D is unclear. V was clipped by 4 bases and J by 1 base, with 8 bases between them. Germline CDR1 reads WSHSY; CDR2 reads SAAADI. The CDR3 extends over 14 amino acids. The CDR3 bases are TGCGCCAGCAGTGTGGCGGACAGCAATCAGCCCCAGCATTTT. Translation gives CASSVADSNQPQHF.